These T cell receptor beta chains were read from a single sample in a study of blood T cell repertoires in COVID-19. The assay was immunoSEQ multiplex PCR, and TCRdb's table has in-frame clones only and misses some. The table has around 140,000 clones, approximately 87% seen once. The sequenced sample was peripheral blood. These receptors came from a woman in her forties or fifties with active or convalescent COVID-19. Each CDR3 is given with its conserved first and last residue. D genes are given only for firm matches. Some rows mark clone size as missing; the rest say once, few, many or name a class of expanded clone.

D gene,clone size,J gene,V gene,CDR3 DNA,CDR3 protein
TRBD1,-,TRBJ2-7,TRBV3-1/TRBV3-2,TGTGCCAGCAGCCGGGGACAGGGGCCCTACGAGCAGTACTTC,CASSRGQGPYEQYF
-,-,TRBJ2-7,TRBV6-5,TGTGCCAGCAGTTACTCGCGACAGAACGAGCAGTACTTC,CASSYSRQNEQYF
TRBD1,once,TRBJ1-1,TRBV29-1,TGCAGCGTTACAGGGGGTAAGGCTGAAGCTTTCTTT,CSVTGGKAEAFF
-,-,TRBJ1-1,TRBV19,TGTGCCAGTAGTTACCAGTTCGACATCAACACTGAAGCTTTCTTT,CASSYQFDINTEAFF
-,-,TRBJ1-2,TRBV6-5,TGTGCCAGCGGAACTCGCAGGGAGGGATATGGCTACACCTTC,CASGTRREGYGYTF
-,-,TRBJ1-2,TRBV4-3,TGCGCCAGCAGCCAAGGCAGGCTCTATGGCTACACCTTC,CASSQGRLYGYTF
TRBD2,-,TRBJ2-2,TRBV13,TGTGCCAGCAGCCAAAGACTAGGCGGGGGGATACCGAACACCGGGGAGCTGTTTTTT,CASSQRLGGGIPNTGELFF
TRBD1,-,TRBJ2-5,TRBV5-4,TGTGCCAGCAGCGGGACCGGGACAGAACAAGAGACCCAGTACTTC,CASSGTGTEQETQYF
TRBD1,-,TRBJ2-7,TRBV7-9,TGTGCCAGCAGCCAGGACAGGGTAGACGAGCAGTACTTC,CASSQDRVDEQYF
-,-,TRBJ1-2,TRBV5-1,TGCGCCAGCGGCCTCCGGCGGGACTATGGCTACACCTTC,CASGLRRDYGYTF
TRBD2,once,TRBJ2-1,TRBV5-1,TGCGCCAGCAGCTTGTCGGGGGGGTCCTACAATGAGCAGTTCTTC,CASSLSGGSYNEQFF
TRBD1,-,TRBJ2-1,TRBV29-1,TGCAGCGTCCGGACAGGGGGGTCGGATGAGCAGTTCTTC,CSVRTGGSDEQFF
TRBD1,-,TRBJ1-4,TRBV7-9,TGTGCCAGCAGCCTAGGGACAGAACTGTTTTTT,CASSLGTELFF
-,-,TRBJ2-1,TRBV6-2/TRBV6-3,TGTGCCAGCAGTTACCCGGGACTTTACAATGAGCAGTTCTTC,CASSYPGLYNEQFF
-,-,TRBJ2-3,TRBV2,TGTGCCAGCAGTGAGCGGCAGGGCAAAGATACGCAGTATTTT,CASSERQGKDTQYF
-,-,TRBJ2-7,TRBV5-4,TGTGCCAGCAGCTCCCGAGACAAGTACGAGCAGTACTTC,CASSSRDKYEQYF
-,-,TRBJ2-5,TRBV14,TGTGCCAGCAGCCAAGAGTGGATAGGGACACCTAACCAAGAGACCCAGTACTTC,CASSQEWIGTPNQETQYF
TRBD1,-,TRBJ1-1,TRBV3-1/TRBV3-2,TGTGCCAGCAGCTACCAGGGGGCGGGTGAAGCTTTCTTT,CASSYQGAGEAFF
-,once,TRBJ1-4,TRBV5-1,TGCGCCAGCTCGGAGGGGCGGGGTGAAAAACTGTTTTTT,CASSEGRGEKLFF
-,-,TRBJ2-1,TRBV27,TGTGCCAGCAGTTTGGCGAGCGGATTAGGTTACAATGAGCAGTTCTTC,CASSLASGLGYNEQFF
-,-,TRBJ1-2,TRBV15,TGTGCCACCAGCAGAGACAGAAACTATGGCTACACCTTC,CATSRDRNYGYTF
TRBD2,-,TRBJ2-1,TRBV27,TGTGCCAGCAGTATCCGAGGACTAGCGGGAACCAAAGGGTCCTACAATGAGCAGTTCTTC,CASSIRGLAGTKGSYNEQFF
-,-,TRBJ1-1,TRBV27,TGTGCCAGCAGTCCTACCCTCCTGACTGAAGCTTTCTTT,CASSPTLLTEAFF
-,-,TRBJ2-3,TRBV4-2,TGTGCCAGCAGCCAAGGTCTGAGCACAGATACGCAGTATTTT,CASSQGLSTDTQYF
TRBD2,-,TRBJ2-1,TRBV27,TGTGCCAGCAGTCTGACTAGCGGGGACCCCCACCGATACAATGAGCAGTTCTTC,CASSLTSGDPHRYNEQFF
-,once,TRBJ1-1,TRBV11-2,TGTGCCAGCAGCCGGAGTCCGGGTACTGAAGCTTTCTTT,CASSRSPGTEAFF
-,few,TRBJ2-1,TRBV19,TGTGCCAGTTCTAGTACAGGGTACAATGAGCAGTTCTTC,CASSSTGYNEQFF
-,-,TRBJ1-5,TRBV28,TGTGCCAGCAGTTTCGTAGATAGCAATCAGCCCCAGCATTTT,CASSFVDSNQPQHF
TRBD1,-,TRBJ1-2,TRBV10-3,TGTGCCATCAGTGGGGACAGGGGCTTTGGCTACACCTTC,CAISGDRGFGYTF
TRBD1,-,TRBJ1-2,TRBV18,TGTGCCAGCTCGCAAGGACAGGAAATTGGCTATGGCTACACCTTC,CASSQGQEIGYGYTF
TRBD1,-,TRBJ1-5,TRBV24-1,TGTGCCACCAGTGATACAGGGGGCGCGGGGGGCGGCAATCAGCCCCAGCATTTT,CATSDTGGAGGGNQPQHF
TRBD1,-,TRBJ1-1,TRBV19,TGTGCCAGTAGTATAGGATCGGGACAGTTGGACCTAAACACTGAAGCTTTCTTT,CASSIGSGQLDLNTEAFF
TRBD2,-,TRBJ2-7,TRBV5-1,TGCGCCAGCAGCCGAGAGGGACTAGTAAACTACGAGCAGTACTTC,CASSREGLVNYEQYF
-,-,TRBJ1-1,TRBV28,TGTGCCAGCAGTTTATTAGGGGCCCAGGGGGCTTTCTTT,CASSLLGAQGAFF